Each of the 7 T cell receptor beta chains below was sequenced from the same sample in a study of T cell responses to AZD1222 COVID-19 vaccine. TCRdb's copy holds only in-frame clones and misses some; the assay was immunoSEQ multiplex PCR. The table lists about 120,000 clones, around 89% of them singletons, with about 1.6% in the top ten. Source: peripheral blood, taken on day 0 of AZD1222 vaccination. These TCRs come from an adult in good health.

This rearrangement joins TRBV13 to TRBJ2-7; D unclear. V dropped 6 bases and J dropped 1 base, with 16 bases sitting between them. The CDR3 is 15 amino acids. The germline gives CDR1 PRHDT, CDR2 FYEKMQ (reference sequence). CDR3: CASSSTRAPSYEQYF. The CDR3 DNA reads as TGTGCCAGCAGTTCAACCCGGGCCCCTTCCTACGAGCAGTACTTC.

The chain employs TRBV30 and TRBJ1-1; D is undetermined. V was shortened by 4 bases and J by 1 base, with 10 bases between the two germline ends. The CDR3 totals 13 residues. Per germline, CDR1 GTSNPN and CDR2 SVGIG (reference sequence). DNA of the CDR3: TGTGCCTGGACCGAGCTCTCGAACACTGAAGCTTTCTTT. This translates into CAWTELSNTEAFF.

This chain joins TRBV19 and TRBJ2-7; 14 nucleotides align to TRBD2. CDR1 and CDR2 from the germline V gene are LNHDA and SQIVND (reference sequence). The CDR3 is 16 amino acids. Losses at the gene ends were 5 bases for V and 5 bases for J; bases not matched to a gene: 8. For the CDR3, the DNA is TGTGCCAGTAGTCCTAGACTAGCGGGAGGGCCCGACGAGCAGTACTTC. The encoded protein is CASSPRLAGGPDEQYF.

The chain joins TRBV6-5 to TRBJ1-5; D remains unclear. Trimming removed 4 bases from V and 7 bases from J, with 11 bases in between. CDR1 and CDR2 (germline): MNHEY, SVGAGI. The CDR3 is made up of 13 amino acids. CDR3: CASSSSRGQPQHF. CDR3 in DNA: TGTGCCAGCAGTTCCTCGAGAGGGCAGCCCCAGCATTTT.

The V and J genes are TRBV30 and TRBJ1-1; D is ambiguous. Trimming removed 5 bases from V and 0 bases from J, with 10 bases in between. The CDR3 extends over 13 amino acids. Germline lookup yields CDR1 GTSNPN and CDR2 SVGIG (reference sequence). DNA of the CDR3: TGTGCCTGGCGTGGCAGCATGAACACTGAAGCTTTCTTT. Translated: CAWRGSMNTEAFF.

This clone appeared a few times. The genes are TRBV27 and TRBJ1-2, with D tentatively TRBD1 (5 bases). The CDR3 is made up of 15 amino acids. V lost 0 bases and J 4 bases, leaving 12 bases between the germline ends. From germline, CDR1 is MNHEY and CDR2 SMNVEV (reference sequence). This CDR3 reads CASSLSRGGPYGYTF. The DNA of the CDR3 is TGTGCCAGCAGTTTATCGAGGGGCGGCCCCTATGGCTACACCTTC.

The chain joins TRBV29-1 to TRBJ2-7; possibly TRBD2 for D (5 bases). The CDR3 has 12 residues. Germline values: CDR1 SQVTM, CDR2 ANQGSEA. V lost 7 bases and J 1 base, leaving 11 bases between the germline ends. CDR3 region: CSARGTSYEQYF. The DNA for the CDR3 is TGCAGCGCCCGGGGTACGTCCTACGAGCAGTACTTC.